This record concerns one T cell receptor (beta chain) sequence. The antigen remains unidentified. The data belong to a study of cytomegalovirus exposure and HLA in healthy donors. PCR was performed using 60 Vbeta and 13 Jbeta primers. Sequencing used immunoSEQ multiplex PCR; TCRdb keeps in-frame clones, though not all of them. This sample has about 140,000 clones; roughly 75% occur once, and the top ten carry over 2%. Study-wide results and limits: Apparent HLA restriction characterized most CMV-associated TCR beta chains in a later analysis. The study dropped some indistinguishable V segments, TRBV6-2 and TRBV6-3 among them.

The germline CDR1 and CDR2 sequences are MNHEY and SVGAGI. The junction had 7 bases not matched to a gene; V was cut back by 4 bases and J by 5 bases. This CDR3 comprises 15 residues. The rearrangement uses TRBV6-5 and TRBJ2-1; 8 positions agree with TRBD1. Material: PBMCs. This clonotype was sampled from a man under 40 in good health and CMV-seronegative. For the CDR3, the DNA is TGTGCCAGCAGTTTGGACAGGGTGAGTCACAATGAGCAGTTCTTC. As protein: CASSLDRVSHNEQFF.